The rows below give T cell receptor beta chains drawn from one sample of a study of OX40 agonist ivuxolimab in advanced cancers. Produced via immunoSEQ multiplex PCR; TCRdb's table is partial and in-frame only. Of about 93,000 clones listed, around 94% are singletons. Sequenced here: CD4+ or CD8+ T cells sorted from blood, sampled in a trial of the OX40 agonist ivuxolimab. The source is an adult with an advanced solid tumor such as melanoma, head and neck, liver or kidney cancer. The CDR3 runs from the conserved cysteine through the conserved F or W. The D gene is left open where the match is weak. Rows may omit the clone size; those that give it use once, few, many or a size class.

j_call clone_size v_call d_call cdr3_aa cdr3_nt
TRBJ2-7 - TRBV20-1 - CSAPSYEQYF TGCAGTGCTCCGAGCTACGAGCAGTACTTC
TRBJ1-1 - TRBV13 - CASSKYRVGGLNTEAFF TGTGCCAGCAGCAAGTATAGGGTTGGAGGCTTGAACACTGAAGCTTTCTTT
TRBJ2-1 - TRBV6-5 - CASSYARGQYNEQFF TGTGCCAGCAGTTACGCCAGGGGCCAATACAATGAGCAGTTCTTC
TRBJ2-7 - TRBV29-1 - CSALGGLSYEQHF TGCAGCGCCCTCGGGGGGCTGTCCTACGAGCAGCACTTC
TRBJ2-7 - TRBV4-1 - CASSQEASSYEQYF TGCGCCAGCAGCCAAGAGGCGAGCTCCTACGAGCAGTACTTC
TRBJ1-5 once TRBV11-2 - CASSPGKYSNQPQHF TGTGCCAGCAGCCCAGGGAAATATAGCAATCAGCCCCAGCATTTT
TRBJ2-7 - TRBV11-2 TRBD1 CASSRVPGTGAYEQYF TGTGCCAGCAGCCGAGTGCCCGGGACAGGGGCCTACGAGCAGTACTTC
TRBJ1-4 once TRBV27 - CASSLGGGEKLFF TGTGCCAGCAGTTTAGGGGGTGGAGAAAAACTGTTTTTT
TRBJ2-3 - TRBV15 - CATSPTGNTQYF TGTGCCACCAGCCCCACCGGTAATACGCAGTATTTT
TRBJ2-3 - TRBV10-3 - CAISEPGFTDTQYF TGTGCCATCAGTGAGCCCGGCTTCACAGATACGCAGTATTTT
TRBJ1-1 - TRBV7-9 - CASSPNTFRNTEAFF TGTGCCAGCAGCCCCAATACATTCCGGAACACTGAAGCTTTCTTT
TRBJ1-2 - TRBV14 - CASSQDDSAGAHYGYTF TGTGCCAGCAGCCAAGATGATAGTGCAGGGGCGCACTATGGCTACACCTTC
TRBJ1-2 - TRBV25-1 TRBD1 CASSEPGTGGRGYTF TGTGCCAGCAGTGAACCCGGGACAGGGGGTAGAGGCTACACCTTC
TRBJ2-5 once TRBV7-2 TRBD1 CASSSGQAYIQETQYF TGTGCCAGCAGCTCGGGACAGGCTTACATTCAAGAGACCCAGTACTTC
TRBJ2-7 - TRBV28 - CASSSRQAYEQYF TGTGCCAGCAGTTCCCGTCAGGCCTACGAGCAGTACTTC
TRBJ2-1 - TRBV11-2 - CASSFGLTHNEQFF TGTGCCAGCAGCTTCGGACTTACCCACAATGAGCAGTTCTTC
TRBJ1-6 - TRBV5-1 TRBD1 CASSMDTRTGKGDSPLHF TGCGCCAGCAGCATGGATACGAGGACAGGGAAAGGTGATTCACCCCTCCACTTT
TRBJ2-7 - TRBV19 TRBD1 CASSMGTGSPTYEQYF TGTGCCAGTAGTATGGGGACAGGGTCTCCTACCTACGAGCAGTACTTC
TRBJ2-2 - TRBV19 TRBD2 CASSPLAGGPNTGELFF TGTGCCAGTAGTCCTCTAGCGGGAGGGCCCAACACCGGGGAGCTGTTTTTT
TRBJ2-2 - TRBV7-6 - CASSLEDGRGELFF TGTGCCAGCAGCTTAGAAGATGGGAGGGGGGAGCTGTTTTTT
TRBJ2-2 - TRBV9 - CASSVRSGELFF TGTGCCAGCAGCGTACGTTCCGGGGAGCTGTTTTTT
TRBJ1-5 once TRBV19 - CASSTPPAGRNQPQHF TGTGCCAGTAGTACTCCCCCAGCAGGGAGAAATCAGCCCCAGCATTTT
TRBJ2-7 - TRBV6-5 TRBD1 CASSYTRTGGAYEQYF TGTGCCAGCAGTTATACCCGAACAGGGGGCGCCTACGAGCAGTACTTC
TRBJ1-1 - TRBV4-3 TRBD1 CASSQGYRGGSEAFF TGCGCCAGCAGCCAGGGCTACAGGGGCGGTTCGGAAGCTTTCTTT
TRBJ1-5 - TRBV6-8 - CASHNYFQPNSNQPQHF TGTGCCAGCCACAACTATTTCCAGCCAAATAGCAATCAGCCCCAGCATTTT
TRBJ2-7 few TRBV5-4 - CASSSAYEQYF TGTGCCAGCAGCTCGGCCTACGAGCAGTACTTC
TRBJ1-1 - TRBV7-8 - CASSLATRASTTEAFF TGTGCCAGCAGCTTAGCGACCCGGGCCTCGACCACTGAAGCTTTCTTT
TRBJ2-7 - TRBV20-1 - CSARVDYEQYF TGCAGTGCTAGAGTGGACTACGAGCAGTACTTC
TRBJ2-3 - TRBV15 TRBD1 CATSRGPGQRLTDTQYF TGTGCCACCAGCAGAGGACCGGGACAGCGACTCACAGATACGCAGTATTTT
TRBJ2-1 - TRBV19 - CATRDPRSYNEQFF TGTGCCACCCGGGACCCGCGCTCCTACAATGAGCAGTTCTTC
TRBJ1-6 once TRBV27 - CASSYRDNSPLHF TGTGCCAGCAGTTACAGAGATAATTCACCCCTCCACTTT
TRBJ2-1 - TRBV18 TRBD1 CASSPETGVYNEQFF TGTGCCAGCTCACCAGAGACAGGGGTCTACAATGAGCAGTTCTTC
TRBJ2-7 - TRBV2 - CASRGDEQYF TGTGCCAGCAGGGGGGATGAGCAGTACTTC
TRBJ2-2 few TRBV4-1 - CASSQETGLGELFF TGCGCCAGCAGCCAAGAAACTGGCCTCGGGGAGCTGTTTTTT
TRBJ2-7 - TRBV29-1 - CSVAESSYEQYF TGCAGCGTTGCCGAGTCCTCCTACGAGCAGTACTTC
TRBJ2-5 - TRBV13 - CASSRPAGRTQYF TGTGCCAGCTCCCGCCCCGCCGGTAGGACCCAGTACTTC
TRBJ2-7 once TRBV30 TRBD1 CAWSSLTGWEQYF TGTGCCTGGAGTTCGCTGACAGGGTGGGAGCAGTACTTC
TRBJ2-7 - TRBV5-4 - CASSGTGTKVSYEQYF TGTGCCAGCAGCGGGACCGGGACAAAAGTCTCCTACGAGCAGTACTTC
TRBJ1-5 - TRBV9 - CASSVGGAGQPQHF TGTGCCAGCAGCGTAGGGGGGGCAGGTCAGCCCCAGCATTTT
TRBJ2-5 - TRBV15 - CATSREGLGGLQETQYF TGTGCCACCAGCAGAGAAGGGTTGGGCGGACTCCAAGAGACCCAGTACTTC
TRBJ2-3 - TRBV9 - CASSVVPGRSDTQYF TGTGCCAGCAGCGTAGTCCCCGGCAGGTCAGATACGCAGTATTTT
TRBJ1-3 - TRBV27 - CASTLNMGNTIYF TGTGCCAGCACACTAAACATGGGAAACACCATATATTTT
TRBJ1-2 - TRBV9 TRBD1 CASSGRDRPYGYTF TGTGCCAGCAGCGGCCGGGACAGGCCCTATGGCTACACCTTC
TRBJ1-1 - TRBV2 - CASSENLNTEAFF TGTGCCAGCAGTGAAAACCTGAACACTGAAGCTTTCTTT
TRBJ2-5 - TRBV6-5 TRBD2 CASTSSGGATETQYF TGTGCCAGCACTTCTAGCGGGGGGGCCACGGAGACCCAGTACTTC